Sequencing of this T cell receptor (beta chain) was carried out in a study of T cells in Graves' hyperthyroidism and ophthalmopathy. TCR beta CDR3 regions were amplified from RNA transcripts. The primer set for the first-round RT-PCR of the TCR CDR3 was HTBI. Using its own MiXCR run on the multiplex PCR reads, TCRdb lists one record per CDR3 protein. The sample carries about 400,000 distinct CDR3 sequences, under 15% recorded once. The table lists this clonotype with a few counts. Its target is unknown. Overall study results and limits: Model-based prediction identified ophthalmopathy a median 6.5 months prior to its onset. Blood samples included most of the expanded thyroid clonotypes exceeding 0.001.

The CDR3 extends over 16 amino acids. V dropped 4 bases and J dropped 4 bases, with 17 bases sitting between them. Germline V gene sequence: CDR1 LGHDT, CDR2 YNNKEL (reference sequence). If no ophthalmopathy progression occurred within 18 months, Graves' hyperthyroidism was stable. The genes are TRBV3-1 and TRBJ2-1, with no clear D. This receptor was identified in a woman under 40 with Graves' hyperthyroidism. The material sequenced was blood. The CDR3 spells CASSPPPPGVYNEQFF. Here the CDR3 DNA reads TGTGCCAGCAGCCCCCCCCCGCCTGGAGTTTACAATGAGCAGTTCTTC.